This entry lists 32 T cell receptor beta chains sequenced from one sample in a study of shared clonotypes between healthy human individuals. The method was immunoSEQ multiplex PCR; TCRdb's version includes in-frame clones alone and lacks a portion of them. The sample lists around 600,000 clones, around 95% occurring once. Naive CD8 cells, CD45RO-negative and positively selected for CCR7, excluded terminally differentiated effector memory CD45RA+ cells. Sequencing was performed on naive CD8+ T cells sorted from blood. The receptors shown here come from a woman aged 25-40 years in good health.

The chain is built from TRBV29-1 and TRBJ1-1; possible D gene TRBD1, 6 bases. V lost 7 bases to trimming and J lost 0 bases, with 18 bases between them. The V gene's germline CDR1 is SQVTM and CDR2 ANQGSEA. This CDR3 contains 15 residues. The CDR3 reads CSGLVADRVNTEAFF. The CDR3, as DNA: TGCAGCGGCCTAGTCGCGGACAGAGTGAACACTGAAGCTTTCTTT.

The chain links TRBV6-4 to TRBJ1-5; D may be TRBD1 (5 bases). This CDR3 spans 14 amino acids. Germline V gene sequence: CDR1 MRHNA, CDR2 SNTAGT. V dropped 4 bases and J dropped 7 bases, with 14 bases sitting between them. CDR3 nucleotide sequence: TGTGCCAGCAGTGTTTCGCAGGGAAGGCAGCCCCAGCATTTT. Its translation is CASSVSQGRQPQHF.

The chain carries TRBV5-8 and TRBJ1-4; D might be TRBD1 (5 bases). Trimming took 4 bases from V and 3 from J, leaving 13 bases between them. CDR3 length: 15 amino acids. Per germline, CDR1 SGHTS and CDR2 YDEGEE. CDR3 residues: CASSPGQGANEKLFF. The CDR3 DNA follows: TGTGCCAGCAGCCCCGGGCAGGGTGCTAATGAAAAACTGTTTTTT.

This chain links TRBV5-1 with TRBJ2-5; D remains unclear. The J call is doubtful: the DNA matches TRBJ2-7 better. Germline assignment: CDR1 SGHRS and CDR2 YFSETQ. This CDR3 comprises 14 residues. In DNA, the CDR3 is TGCGCCAGCAGCTTGTGGCCCAGCTCCTACGAGCAGTACTTC. It codes for CASSLWPSSYEQYF.

V gene TRBV2 combines with J gene TRBJ2-7; the D is unclear. The CDR3 is made up of 13 amino acids. With 8 bases removed from V and 3 bases from J, the gap between germline ends came to 14 bases. Germline CDR1 reads SNHLY; CDR2 reads FYNNEI. CDR3 amino acids: CASLLGPSYEQYF. CDR3 nucleotide sequence: TGTGCCAGCCTCCTAGGACCGAGCTACGAGCAGTACTTC.

The rearrangement links TRBV11-1 to TRBJ2-3; D gene unclear. The CDR3 has 12 residues. V shed 0 bases and J shed 5 bases, with 3 bases lying between them. CDR1 is SGHAT, CDR2 FQDESV, per germline (reference sequence). The CDR3, as DNA: TGTGCCAGCAGCTTAGCAGGAGATACGCAGTATTTT. It translates to CASSLAGDTQYF. Full variable domain (remainder filled in from reference TRBV11-1 and TRBJ2-3): EAEVAQSPRYKITEKSQAVAFWCDPISGHATLYWYRQILGQGPELLVQFQDESVVDDSQLPKDRFSAERLKGVDSTLKIQPAELGDSAMYLCASSLAGDTQYFGPGTRLTVL.

This rearrangement joins TRBV9 to TRBJ1-1; D remains ambiguous. CDR3 length: 13 amino acids. In germline, CDR1 is SGDLS, CDR2 YYNGEE. V was clipped by 3 bases and J by 5 bases, with 11 bases between them. DNA of the CDR3: TGTGCCAGCAGCGACTCGATCGGGACTGAAGCTTTCTTT. Encoded protein: CASSDSIGTEAFF.

The rearrangement uses TRBV28 and TRBJ2-7; D gene uncertain. V shed 5 bases and J shed 7 bases, with 15 bases lying between them. The germline V gene has CDR1 MDHEN and CDR2 SYDVKM. CDR3 length: 13 amino acids. As DNA, the CDR3 is TGTGCCAGCAGTATCAGCATGGGGTATGAGCAGTACTTC. Protein product: CASSISMGYEQYF. Supplemented by reference TRBV28 and TRBJ2-7, the full variable domain reads DVKVTQSSRYLVKRTGEKVFLECVQDMDHENMFWYRQDPGLGLRLIYFSYDVKMKEKGDIPEGYSVSREKKERFSLILESASTNQTSMYLCASSISMGYEQYFGPGTRLTVT.

This chain links TRBV4-1 with TRBJ2-1; 7 nucleotides agree with TRBD1. Looked up from germline, CDR1 is MGHRA and CDR2 is YSYEKL. V lost 1 base to trimming and J lost 10 bases; unmatched junction nucleotides: 10. The CDR3 totals 15 residues. The DNA for the CDR3 is TGCGCCAGCAGCCAAGTACGGACAGGTTCGGGGGAGCAGTTCTTC. Amino acids: CASSQVRTGSGEQFF.

The chain combines TRBV13 with TRBJ2-7, with 9 bases that match TRBD1. V gave up 6 bases and J gave up 7 bases; unmatched junction bases: 10. The CDR3 has 14 residues. Germline V gene lookup returns CDR1 PRHDT and CDR2 FYEKMQ (reference sequence). In nucleotides, the CDR3 is TGTGCCAGCAGTGAACAGGGGGCCCAGGGGGAGCAGTACTTC. This codes for CASSEQGAQGEQYF.

The rearrangement links TRBV29-1 to TRBJ2-3; TRBD2 agrees at 12 bases. CDR1 is SQVTM, CDR2 ANQGSEA, per germline. Trimming cost V 4 bases and J 4 bases; bases outside gene matches: 6. The length of the CDR3 is 15 residues. The CDR3 sequence is CSVVLAGGRADTQYF. CDR3 DNA sequence: TGCAGCGTTGTACTAGCGGGAGGTCGCGCAGATACGCAGTATTTT.

This chain links TRBV10-2 with TRBJ2-7; 9 bases agree with TRBD2. The trim removed 4 bases at V and 0 bases at J, leaving 1 base unmatched. Germline V CDR1 and CDR2: WSHSY, SAAADI. The CDR3 totals 14 residues. The CDR3 coding sequence is TGCGCCAGCAGTGTTAGCGGGAGCTCCTACGAGCAGTACTTC. As protein: CASSVSGSSYEQYF.

The chain uses TRBV5-6 and TRBJ2-7; 7 bases align to TRBD1. The V and J ends lost 5 bases and 6 bases, in that order; junction bases with no gene match: 5. The CDR3 length is 12 residues. CDR1 is SGHDT, CDR2 YYEEEE, per germline. The CDR3 bases are TGTGCCAGCAGTTACGGACAGGCCGAGCAGTACTTC. Translating gives CASSYGQAEQYF.

The rearrangement uses TRBV7-9 and TRBJ1-1, with D possibly being TRBD1 (5 bases). This CDR3 is 13 amino acids long. Looked up from germline, CDR1 is SEHNR and CDR2 is FQNEAQ (reference sequence). V was trimmed by 5 bases and J by 3 bases, leaving 10 bases between them. The chain's CDR3 is CASSRLGDTEAFF. The CDR3 DNA follows: TGTGCCAGCAGCCGTCTGGGGGACACTGAAGCTTTCTTT.

With regard to this clone: This specimen includes other DNA sequences encoding the same CDR3. The V call is TRBV28, the J call TRBJ2-7; tentatively, D is TRBD1 or TRBD2 (5 bases each). V dropped 2 bases and J dropped 3 bases, with 8 bases sitting between them. This CDR3 is built from 13 residues. CDR1 and CDR2 (germline): MDHEN, SYDVKM. CDR3 amino acids: CASSLGGFYEQYF. In nucleotides, the CDR3 is TGTGCCAGCAGTTTAGGGGGTTTCTACGAGCAGTACTTC. Drawing the rest from reference TRBV28 and TRBJ2-7, the complete variable domain is DVKVTQSSRYLVKRTGEKVFLECVQDMDHENMFWYRQDPGLGLRLIYFSYDVKMKEKGDIPEGYSVSREKKERFSLILESASTNQTSMYLCASSLGGFYEQYFGPGTRLTVT.

As DNA, the CDR3 is TGTGCCAGCAGCTTGGAATGGGGACAGGGGGGGACCACTGAAGCTTTCTTT. This translates into CASSLEWGQGGTTEAFF. The chain joins TRBV5-6 to TRBJ1-1, with 11 positions matching TRBD1. The germline V gene has CDR1 SGHDT and CDR2 YYEEEE. The J segment lost 4 bases and the V segment lost 0 bases, leaving 8 bases of the junction unmatched. The length of the CDR3 is 17 residues.

V and J are TRBV7-9 and TRBJ2-1; TRBD1 agrees at 8 bases. CDR1 is SEHNR and CDR2 is FQNEAQ in the germline V gene (reference sequence). The CDR3 consists of 16 residues. V trimming: 5 bases; J trimming: 1 base; junction bases outside the gene matches: 7. The CDR3 sequence: CASSPSGTGSYNEQFF. For the CDR3, the DNA is TGTGCCAGCAGCCCATCCGGGACAGGTTCCTACAATGAGCAGTTCTTC. The full variable domain, completed using reference TRBV7-9 and TRBJ2-1, is DTGVSQNPRHKITKRGQNVTFRCDPISEHNRLYWYRQTLGQGPEFLTYFQNEAQLEKSRLLSDRFSAERPKGSFSTLEIQRTEQGDSAMYLCASSPSGTGSYNEQFFGPGTRLTVL.

The V gene is TRBV27, the J gene TRBJ2-7; 9 bases are shared with TRBD2. The CDR3 covers 15 residues. Looked up from germline, CDR1 is MNHEY and CDR2 is SMNVEV (reference sequence). V shed 7 bases and J 4 bases; nucleotides not matched to a gene: 11. The CDR3 is CASTSSASGVYEQYF. CDR3 bases: TGTGCCAGCACTTCCTCCGCTAGCGGGGTGTACGAGCAGTACTTC.

This chain uses TRBV25-1 with TRBJ2-1, with 10 bases identical to TRBD1. The CDR3 has 13 residues. Germline V gene data show CDR1 as MGHDK and CDR2 as SYGVNS. Trimming removed 8 bases from V and 9 bases from J; junction bases left unmatched: 7. CDR3 sequence: CASEDRGRSEQFF. The DNA for the CDR3 is TGTGCCAGCGAAGACAGGGGGCGATCTGAGCAGTTCTTC.

The genes are TRBV9 and TRBJ1-2; the D is unclear. This CDR3 has 15 amino acids. Trimming stripped 0 bases from V and 3 bases from J, with 12 bases between. The germline gives CDR1 SGDLS, CDR2 YYNGEE. The CDR3 protein is CASSVEVGSHYGYTF. CDR3 DNA: TGTGCCAGCAGCGTAGAGGTCGGGAGCCACTATGGCTACACCTTC.

The chain is built from TRBV5-6 and TRBJ2-7, with 9 bases fitting TRBD1. The J segment lost 3 bases and the V segment lost 0 bases, leaving 1 base of the junction unmatched. This CDR3 spans 14 amino acids. Per germline, CDR1 SGHDT and CDR2 YYEEEE. The CDR3 DNA reads TGTGCCAGCAGCTTGGAGGACAGGGGCTACGAGCAGTACTTC. Translated: CASSLEDRGYEQYF.

The V call is TRBV6-5, the J call TRBJ1-5; D is uncertain. The CDR3 has 15 amino acids. Germline V gene sequence: CDR1 MNHEY, CDR2 SVGAGI. The V end lost 5 bases, the J end lost 0 bases, and 11 bases lay between the germline ends. The CDR3 is CASSPRTGSNQPQHF. As DNA, the CDR3 is TGTGCCAGCAGTCCCAGGACGGGTAGCAATCAGCCCCAGCATTTT.

The rearrangement uses TRBV28 and TRBJ2-7, with TRBD1 matching over 8 bases. The germline V gene encodes CDR1 MDHEN and CDR2 SYDVKM. The CDR3 spans 17 residues. Trimming removed 6 bases from V and 0 bases from J; junction bases left unmatched: 13. CDR3 sequence: CASSSTRWDRISYEQYF. DNA of the CDR3: TGTGCCAGCAGCAGTACGAGGTGGGACAGGATCTCCTACGAGCAGTACTTC. Variable domain in full (rest from reference TRBV28 and TRBJ2-7): DVKVTQSSRYLVKRTGEKVFLECVQDMDHENMFWYRQDPGLGLRLIYFSYDVKMKEKGDIPEGYSVSREKKERFSLILESASTNQTSMYLCASSSTRWDRISYEQYFGPGTRLTVT.

This chain joins TRBV7-9 and TRBJ2-7; the D gene is possibly TRBD2 (6 bases). Per the germline V gene, CDR1 is SEHNR and CDR2 is FQNEAQ (reference sequence). The CDR3 length is 14 residues. With 2 bases removed from V and 2 bases from J, the gap between germline ends came to 10 bases. The CDR3 protein is CASSLSSGPYEQYF. The CDR3 DNA is TGTGCCAGCAGCTTAAGCAGCGGGCCCTACGAGCAGTACTTC.

The chain recombines TRBV7-8 with TRBJ2-1; no clear D. Deletions cut 5 bases from V and 2 bases from J, with 7 bases between. The CDR3 loop spans 13 amino acids. CDR1 is SGHVS, CDR2 FQNEAQ, per germline. In DNA, the CDR3 is TGTGCCAGCAGCGTAACACCCTACAATGAGCAGTTCTTC. This translates into CASSVTPYNEQFF. The full variable domain, with the rest looked up from reference TRBV7-8 and TRBJ2-1, is GAGVSQSPRYKVAKRGQDVALRCDPISGHVSLFWYQQALGQGPEFLTYFQNEAQLDKSGLPSDRFFAERPEGSVSTLKIQRTQQEDSAVYLCASSVTPYNEQFFGPGTRLTVL.

This clone was counted once. The chain is built from TRBV5-4 and TRBJ2-2, with TRBD2 matching over 14 bases. This CDR3 is built from 14 residues. CDR1 is SGHNT and CDR2 is YYREEE in the germline V gene (reference sequence). The V gene end was trimmed by 4 bases and the J gene end by 10 bases; junction bases not matched to a gene: 3. CDR3 protein: CASSRTSGRSELFF. CDR3 sequence (DNA): TGTGCCAGCAGCAGGACTAGCGGGAGGTCGGAGCTGTTTTTT.

Here the CDR3 DNA reads TGCGCCAGCAGTGAGGGTAGTGAGCAGTTCTTC. Translation gives CASSEGSEQFF. The rearrangement uses TRBV10-2 and TRBJ2-1, with D unclear. The CDR3 is 11 residues long. Trimming removed 2 bases from V and 9 bases from J, with 5 bases in between. The germline V gene has CDR1 WSHSY and CDR2 SAAADI.

The rearrangement joins TRBV2 to TRBJ2-1; 8 nucleotides agree with TRBD1. The CDR3 consists of 15 residues. Germline assignment: CDR1 SNHLY and CDR2 FYNNEI. Trimming took 4 bases from V and 3 from J; bases not matched to a gene: 5. The chain's CDR3 is CASSGQGKYYNEQFF. The CDR3 DNA reads TGTGCCAGCAGTGGACAGGGGAAATACTACAATGAGCAGTTCTTC. The variable domain in full, with the rest retrieved from reference TRBV2 and TRBJ2-1, is EPEVTQTPSHQVTQMGQEVILRCVPISNHLYFYWYRQILGQKVEFLVSFYNNEISEKSEIFDDQFSVERPDGSNFTLKIRSTKLEDSAMYFCASSGQGKYYNEQFFGPGTRLTVL.

The chain combines TRBV4-2 with TRBJ2-1, with TRBD2 identical over 7 bases. This CDR3 is built from 17 residues. Germline CDR1 reads LGHNA; CDR2 reads YNFKEQ. Trimming took 1 base from V and 5 from J; bases not matched to a gene: 11. This CDR3 reads CASSQVSGLAANNEQFF. The CDR3 DNA sequence: TGTGCCAGCAGCCAAGTCTCTGGGCTAGCGGCTAACAATGAGCAGTTCTTC.

The rearrangement links TRBV2 to TRBJ2-7, with no clear D. The germline gives CDR1 SNHLY, CDR2 FYNNEI. Trimming removed 3 bases from V and 2 bases from J, with 14 bases in between. There are 15 residues in the CDR3. The CDR3 protein is CASSDSGSNAYEQYF. Here the CDR3 DNA reads TGTGCCAGCAGTGATTCCGGGTCGAACGCCTACGAGCAGTACTTC.

The gene calls are TRBV7-9 and TRBJ1-2, with 7 bases fitting TRBD1. Germline assignment: CDR1 SEHNR and CDR2 FQNEAQ (reference sequence). The junction had 5 bases not matched to a gene; V was cut back by 9 bases and J by 4 bases. This CDR3 has 12 amino acids. DNA for the CDR3: TGTGCCAGTGAGGGACAGTTCTATGGCTACACCTTC. Protein: CASEGQFYGYTF.

The V call is TRBV6-5, the J call TRBJ2-7; D is possibly TRBD1 (7 bases). Germline values: CDR1 MNHEY, CDR2 SVGAGI. The CDR3 loop spans 14 amino acids. The V end lost 0 bases, the J end lost 6 bases, and 12 bases lay between the germline ends. This CDR3 reads CASSYSSQGGEQYF. As DNA, the CDR3 is TGTGCCAGCAGTTACTCGAGTCAGGGGGGCGAGCAGTACTTC.